This T cell receptor beta chain was identified during a study of read filtering for tumor transcriptome and immune sequencing. Looking at the study overall: Revised staging placed eight or nine patients in R-ISS I, about 17 in II, 6 or 7 in III. Study observations and caveats: Compared with RNA-seq, IR-seq gave much higher clonotype depth and reliability. Without single-read clonotypes, shared clonotype proportions correlated more between IR-seq and RNA-seq.

From roughly 400 ng of RNA, a library with molecular barcoded alpha/delta and beta/gamma adaptors was made. TCRdb fed the reads into MiXCR, producing one record per CDR3 protein. The sample carries fewer than 75,000 distinct CDR3 sequences, about 20% recorded once. Every patient had bone marrow sampled while the disease was active. CDR3 length: 15 amino acids. The germline CDR1 and CDR2 sequences are SEHNR and FQNEAQ (reference sequence). Trimming pared 4 bases from V and 2 bases from J, leaving 14 bases between. This clonotype was counted only a few times. Its cognate antigen is unknown. Sequencing was done on a sample of a population of CD138-negative cells sorted from bone marrow. The chain links TRBV7-9 to TRBJ1-2; D is uncertain. The receptor's source is a donor older than 35 with multiple myeloma. The CDR3 here is CASSSAGVTNYGYTF. The CDR3 DNA follows: TGTGCCAGCAGCTCCGCTGGTGTCACCAACTATGGCTACACCTTC.